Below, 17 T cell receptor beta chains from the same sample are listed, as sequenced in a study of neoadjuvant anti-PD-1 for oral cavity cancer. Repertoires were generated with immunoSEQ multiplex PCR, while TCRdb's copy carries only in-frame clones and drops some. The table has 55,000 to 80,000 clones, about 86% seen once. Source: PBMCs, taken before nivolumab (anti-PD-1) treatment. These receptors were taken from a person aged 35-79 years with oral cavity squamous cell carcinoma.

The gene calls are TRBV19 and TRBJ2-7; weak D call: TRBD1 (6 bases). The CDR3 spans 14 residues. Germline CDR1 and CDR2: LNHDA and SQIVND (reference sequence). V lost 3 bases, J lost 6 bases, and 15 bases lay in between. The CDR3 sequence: CASSISRGIGEQYF. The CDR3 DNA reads TGTGCCAGTAGTATCAGCAGGGGAATCGGCGAGCAGTACTTC.

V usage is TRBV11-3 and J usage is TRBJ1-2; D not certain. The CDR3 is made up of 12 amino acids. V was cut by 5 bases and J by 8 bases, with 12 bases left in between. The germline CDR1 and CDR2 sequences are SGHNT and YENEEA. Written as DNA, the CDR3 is TGTGCCAGCAGCGTCGAATTTGGAGGCTACACCTTC. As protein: CASSVEFGGYTF.

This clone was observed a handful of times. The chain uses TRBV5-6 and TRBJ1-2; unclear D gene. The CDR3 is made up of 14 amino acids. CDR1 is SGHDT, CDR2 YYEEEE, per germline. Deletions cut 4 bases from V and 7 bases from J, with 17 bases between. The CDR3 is CASSPFYVEGGYTF. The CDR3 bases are TGTGCCAGCAGCCCCTTTTACGTCGAGGGTGGCTACACCTTC.

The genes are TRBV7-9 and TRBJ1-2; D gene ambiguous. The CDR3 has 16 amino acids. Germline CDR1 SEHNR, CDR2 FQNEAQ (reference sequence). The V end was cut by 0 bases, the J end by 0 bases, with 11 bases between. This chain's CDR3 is CASSLAQQITNYGYTF. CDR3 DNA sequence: TGTGCCAGCAGCTTAGCGCAACAGATAACTAACTATGGCTACACCTTC.

CDR3 protein: CASSPGLGLADTQYF. The CDR3 coding sequence is TGTGCCAGCAGCCCCGGCTTAGGATTGGCGGATACGCAGTATTTT. This chain connects TRBV7-2 to TRBJ2-3, with unresolved D. Germline V CDR1 and CDR2: SGHTA, FQGNSA. The V end was cut by 5 bases, the J end by 6 bases, with 18 bases between. The CDR3 is 15 residues long.

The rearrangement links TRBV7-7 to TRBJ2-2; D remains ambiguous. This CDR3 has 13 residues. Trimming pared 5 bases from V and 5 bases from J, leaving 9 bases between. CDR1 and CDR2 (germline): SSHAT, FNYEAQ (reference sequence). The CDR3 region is CASSPIETGELFF. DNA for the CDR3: TGTGCCAGCAGCCCCATTGAGACCGGGGAGCTGTTTTTT. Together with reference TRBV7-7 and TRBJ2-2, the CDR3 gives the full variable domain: GAGVSQSPRYKVTKRGQDVTLRCDPISSHATLYWYQQALGQGPEFLTYFNYEAQPDKSGLPSDRFSAERPEGSISTLTIQRTEQRDSAMYRCASSPIETGELFFGEGSRLTVL.

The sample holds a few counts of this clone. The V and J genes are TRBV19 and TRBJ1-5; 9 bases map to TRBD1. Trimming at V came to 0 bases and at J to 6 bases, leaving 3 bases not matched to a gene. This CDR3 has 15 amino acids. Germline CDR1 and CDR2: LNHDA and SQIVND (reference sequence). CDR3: CASSIDGQGSQPQHF. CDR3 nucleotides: TGTGCCAGTAGTATAGACGGACAGGGGAGTCAGCCCCAGCATTTT.

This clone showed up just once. CDR3 amino acids: CASTTGLETQYF. For the CDR3, the DNA is TGTGCCAGCACCACAGGGCTAGAGACCCAGTACTTC. This chain uses TRBV6-1 with TRBJ2-5; perhaps TRBD1 as D (6 bases). The V gene lost 7 bases and the J gene lost 4 bases, with 10 bases spanning the gap. Per germline, CDR1 MNHNS and CDR2 SASEGT. The CDR3 covers 12 residues.

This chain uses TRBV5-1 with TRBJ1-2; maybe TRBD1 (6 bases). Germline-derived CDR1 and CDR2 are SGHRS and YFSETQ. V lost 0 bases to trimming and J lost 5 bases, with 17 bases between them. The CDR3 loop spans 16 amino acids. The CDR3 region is CASSLETGAEGYGYTF. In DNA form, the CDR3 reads TGCGCCAGCAGCTTGGAGACAGGCGCGGAGGGGTATGGCTACACCTTC.

The CDR3 region has the DNA TGTGCCAGCAGCTGGAAACCAAATCAGCCCCAGCATTTT. It translates to CASSWKPNQPQHF. The chain is built from TRBV7-2 and TRBJ1-5; D call uncertain. Trimming stripped 4 bases from V and 4 bases from J, with 8 bases between. Germline V CDR1 and CDR2: SGHTA, FQGNSA. The CDR3 runs to 13 residues.

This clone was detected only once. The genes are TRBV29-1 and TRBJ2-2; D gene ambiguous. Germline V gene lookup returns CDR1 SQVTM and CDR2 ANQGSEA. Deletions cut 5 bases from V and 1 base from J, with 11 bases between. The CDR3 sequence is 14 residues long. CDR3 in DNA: TGCAGCGTTTTAGAGACCGTGAACACCGGGGAGCTGTTTTTT. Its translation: CSVLETVNTGELFF.

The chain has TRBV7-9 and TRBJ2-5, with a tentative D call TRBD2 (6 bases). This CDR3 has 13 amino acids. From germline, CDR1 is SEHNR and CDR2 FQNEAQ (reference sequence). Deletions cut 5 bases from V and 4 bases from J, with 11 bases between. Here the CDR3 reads CASSARGGETQYF. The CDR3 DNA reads TGTGCCAGCAGCGCGAGGGGAGGAGAGACCCAGTACTTC. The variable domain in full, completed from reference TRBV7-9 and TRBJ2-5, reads DTGVSQNPRHKITKRGQNVTFRCDPISEHNRLYWYRQTLGQGPEFLTYFQNEAQLEKSRLLSDRFSAERPKGSFSTLEIQRTEQGDSAMYLCASSARGGETQYFGPGTRLLVL.

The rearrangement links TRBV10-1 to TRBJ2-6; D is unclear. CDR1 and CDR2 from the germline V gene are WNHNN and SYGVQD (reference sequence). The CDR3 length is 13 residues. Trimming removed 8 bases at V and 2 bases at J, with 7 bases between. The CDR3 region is CASGSTGANVLTF. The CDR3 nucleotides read TGCGCCAGCGGCTCCACTGGGGCCAACGTCCTGACTTTC.

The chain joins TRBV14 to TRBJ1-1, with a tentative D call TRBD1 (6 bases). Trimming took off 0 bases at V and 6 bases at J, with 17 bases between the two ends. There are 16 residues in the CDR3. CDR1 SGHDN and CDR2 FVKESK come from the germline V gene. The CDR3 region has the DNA TGTGCCAGCAGCCAAGATATAAGGCAGGGGAGGTCTGAAGCTTTCTTT. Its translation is CASSQDIRQGRSEAFF. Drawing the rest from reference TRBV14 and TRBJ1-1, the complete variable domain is EAGVTQFPSHSVIEKGQTVTLRCDPISGHDNLYWYRRVMGKEIKFLLHFVKESKQDESGMPNNRFLAERTGGTYSTLKVQPAELEDSGVYFCASSQDIRQGRSEAFFGQGTRLTVV.

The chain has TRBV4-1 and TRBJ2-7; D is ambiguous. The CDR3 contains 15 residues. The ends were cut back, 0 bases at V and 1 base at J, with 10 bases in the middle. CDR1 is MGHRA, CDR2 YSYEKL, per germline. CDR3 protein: CASSQDVSVSYEQYF. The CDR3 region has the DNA TGCGCCAGCAGCCAAGATGTAAGTGTGTCCTACGAGCAGTACTTC.

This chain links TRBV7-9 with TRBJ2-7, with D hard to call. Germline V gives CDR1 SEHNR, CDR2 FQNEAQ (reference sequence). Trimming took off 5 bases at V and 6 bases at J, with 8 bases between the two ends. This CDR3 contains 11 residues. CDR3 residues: CASSAQGEQYF. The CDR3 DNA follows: TGTGCCAGCAGCGCACAAGGCGAGCAGTACTTC.

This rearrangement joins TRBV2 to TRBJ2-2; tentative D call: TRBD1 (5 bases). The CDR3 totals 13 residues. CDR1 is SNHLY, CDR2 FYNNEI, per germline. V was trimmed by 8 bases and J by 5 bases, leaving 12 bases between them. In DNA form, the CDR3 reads TGTGCCAGCCTAGGACAAGGAACCGGGGAGCTGTTTTTT. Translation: CASLGQGTGELFF.